This is a list of T cell receptor beta chains from one sample in a study of cytomegalovirus exposure and HLA in healthy donors. Profiling relied on immunoSEQ multiplex PCR, and the TCRdb table lists in-frame clones only, not all of them. The sample contains over 60,000 clones, approximately 95% of which appear only once. Sequencing input: PBMCs. The receptor source for this set is a man aged 18-30 years in good health and CMV-seronegative. The CDR3 runs from the conserved cysteine through the conserved F or W. A D gene is named only where the DNA matches it firmly. Some rows have no size entry. The others give once, few or many, or a class for an expanded clone.

clone size: .
V gene: TRBV7-3
J gene: TRBJ2-2
D gene: .
CDR3 DNA: TGTGCCAGCAGCCCCATCCCTACCCTACAGGGCACCGGGGAGCTGTTTTTT
CDR3 protein: CASSPIPTLQGTGELFF

clone size: .
V gene: TRBV2
J gene: TRBJ1-2
D gene: TRBD1
CDR3 DNA: TGTGCCAGCAGAATTGGGACAGATTATGGCTACACCTTC
CDR3 protein: CASRIGTDYGYTF

clone size: .
V gene: TRBV28
J gene: TRBJ2-7
D gene: TRBD1
CDR3 DNA: TGTGCCAGCAGTTCCTTGGACAGGATGGTGGTGAGGGAAGGATACGAGCAGTACTTC
CDR3 protein: CASSSLDRMVVREGYEQYF

clone size: once
V gene: TRBV4-3
J gene: TRBJ1-1
D gene: .
CDR3 DNA: TGCGCCAGCAGCCAAGGGGAGTTCATTAACACTGAAGCTTTCTTT
CDR3 protein: CASSQGEFINTEAFF

clone size: .
V gene: TRBV2
J gene: TRBJ2-2
D gene: .
CDR3 DNA: TGTGCCAGCAGTCTATCGAACACCGGGGAGCTGTTTTTT
CDR3 protein: CASSLSNTGELFF

clone size: .
V gene: TRBV28
J gene: TRBJ2-7
D gene: .
CDR3 DNA: TGTGCCAGCAGTTTTTTCCTGGCAGACGAGCAGTACTTC
CDR3 protein: CASSFFLADEQYF

clone size: .
V gene: TRBV28
J gene: TRBJ2-5
D gene: TRBD2
CDR3 DNA: TGTGCCAGCACACTAGCGGGGCAAGAGACCCAGTACTTC
CDR3 protein: CASTLAGQETQYF

clone size: .
V gene: TRBV7-2
J gene: TRBJ1-2
D gene: TRBD1
CDR3 DNA: TGTGCCAGCAGCTTAGGTTACAGGGGGACAGACTATGGCTACACCTTC
CDR3 protein: CASSLGYRGTDYGYTF

clone size: .
V gene: TRBV10-2
J gene: TRBJ1-2
D gene: .
CDR3 DNA: TGCGCCAGCAGTGAGTCCGGGGTTGGCGCATATGGCTACACCTTC
CDR3 protein: CASSESGVGAYGYTF

clone size: few
V gene: TRBV6-1
J gene: TRBJ1-1
D gene: .
CDR3 DNA: TGTGCCAGCAGTGAAGTTACTGGGGCAGCTGAAGCTTTCTTT
CDR3 protein: CASSEVTGAAEAFF

clone size: .
V gene: TRBV7-9
J gene: TRBJ2-2
D gene: .
CDR3 DNA: TGTGCCAGCAGCTTTGCAGCGAACACCGGGGAGCTGTTTTTT
CDR3 protein: CASSFAANTGELFF

clone size: .
V gene: TRBV2
J gene: TRBJ2-7
D gene: .
CDR3 DNA: TGTGCCAGCAGTGTCGGCTCCTACGAGCAGTACTTC
CDR3 protein: CASSVGSYEQYF

clone size: .
V gene: TRBV6-1
J gene: TRBJ2-3
D gene: .
CDR3 DNA: TGTGCCAGCAGTGAAGGGAGAAACACAGATACGCAGTATTTT
CDR3 protein: CASSEGRNTDTQYF

clone size: .
V gene: TRBV2
J gene: TRBJ2-7
D gene: TRBD1
CDR3 DNA: TGTGCCAGCACACGCCGTCAAGGACAGGGGTTCTCCTACGAGCAGTACTTC
CDR3 protein: CASTRRQGQGFSYEQYF

clone size: .
V gene: TRBV15
J gene: TRBJ1-1
D gene: .
CDR3 DNA: TGTGCCACCAGCAGAGATCGGGGGACTGAAGCTTTCTTT
CDR3 protein: CATSRDRGTEAFF

clone size: .
V gene: TRBV5-5
J gene: TRBJ2-7
D gene: TRBD1
CDR3 DNA: TGTGCCAGCAGCTGGGGACAGGGGGCGGACGAGCAGTACTTC
CDR3 protein: CASSWGQGADEQYF

clone size: .
V gene: TRBV7-2
J gene: TRBJ1-3
D gene: TRBD1
CDR3 DNA: TGTGCCAGCAGCTTAATGACAGGGGGAAACACCATATATTTT
CDR3 protein: CASSLMTGGNTIYF

clone size: .
V gene: TRBV15
J gene: TRBJ2-2
D gene: .
CDR3 DNA: TGTGCCACCAGCAGAGTTGTACTTTCCGGGGAGCTGTTTTTT
CDR3 protein: CATSRVVLSGELFF

clone size: .
V gene: TRBV10-1
J gene: TRBJ1-2
D gene: TRBD1
CDR3 DNA: TGCGCCAGCAGGGACAGGTTCCTAAACGGCTACACCTTC
CDR3 protein: CASRDRFLNGYTF

clone size: .
V gene: TRBV10-3
J gene: TRBJ1-1
D gene: .
CDR3 DNA: TGTGCCATCAGTGACATGGCGAACACTGAAGCTTTCTTT
CDR3 protein: CAISDMANTEAFF

clone size: .
V gene: TRBV19
J gene: TRBJ1-6
D gene: TRBD1
CDR3 DNA: TGTGCCAGTAGTATATTGAAGGACAGGTGGTCGGATTCACCCCTCCACTTT
CDR3 protein: CASSILKDRWSDSPLHF

clone size: .
V gene: TRBV19
J gene: TRBJ2-1
D gene: TRBD2
CDR3 DNA: TGTGCCACCAGATTTAGCGGGGGGGCCATGGGCTATGAGCAGTTCTTC
CDR3 protein: CATRFSGGAMGYEQFF

clone size: .
V gene: TRBV27
J gene: TRBJ2-5
D gene: TRBD1
CDR3 DNA: TGTGCCAGCAGGGGACAGGGGTCCCAAGAGACCCAGTACTTC
CDR3 protein: CASRGQGSQETQYF

clone size: .
V gene: TRBV30
J gene: TRBJ1-5
D gene: TRBD1
CDR3 DNA: TGTGCCTGGAGTCAACAGGGGGACAATCAGCCCCAGCATTTT
CDR3 protein: CAWSQQGDNQPQHF

clone size: once
V gene: TRBV6-1
J gene: TRBJ1-5
D gene: .
CDR3 DNA: TGTGCCAGCAGCGGGACACCAAATCAGCCCCAGCATTTT
CDR3 protein: CASSGTPNQPQHF

clone size: .
V gene: TRBV29-1
J gene: TRBJ1-1
D gene: .
CDR3 DNA: TGCAGCGTCACAGGGATGGACACTGAAGCTTTCTTT
CDR3 protein: CSVTGMDTEAFF

clone size: .
V gene: TRBV15
J gene: TRBJ1-5
D gene: .
CDR3 DNA: TGTGCCACCCAAAGGCGGGAGGGGGGTCCCCAGCATTTT
CDR3 protein: CATQRREGGPQHF

clone size: .
V gene: TRBV27
J gene: TRBJ1-2
D gene: .
CDR3 DNA: TGTGCCAGCAGTCCCGTAGGACACGGTGCTTATGGCTACACCTTC
CDR3 protein: CASSPVGHGAYGYTF

clone size: .
V gene: TRBV7-2
J gene: TRBJ2-7
D gene: TRBD2
CDR3 DNA: TGTGCCAGCAGCTTAGTCGGGCTAGCGGGGGCGGGTGAGCAGTACTTC
CDR3 protein: CASSLVGLAGAGEQYF

clone size: .
V gene: TRBV7-9
J gene: TRBJ1-4
D gene: TRBD1
CDR3 DNA: TGTGCCAGCAGCCTAGGGGGCGGTGGCGAAAAACTGTTTTTT
CDR3 protein: CASSLGGGGEKLFF

clone size: .
V gene: TRBV27
J gene: TRBJ1-5
D gene: TRBD1
CDR3 DNA: TGTGCCAGCAGTCTGGACAGGGGACCGAATCAGCCCCAGCATTTT
CDR3 protein: CASSLDRGPNQPQHF

clone size: .
V gene: TRBV7-7
J gene: TRBJ1-5
D gene: .
CDR3 DNA: TGTGCTAGCAGCTCCACAGGGTTTGGGATGCAGCCCCAGCATTTT
CDR3 protein: CASSSTGFGMQPQHF

clone size: .
V gene: TRBV7-8
J gene: TRBJ2-1
D gene: .
CDR3 DNA: TGTGCCAGCAGCCCAACAGTCAGGGATGAGCAGTTCTTC
CDR3 protein: CASSPTVRDEQFF

clone size: .
V gene: TRBV5-6
J gene: TRBJ1-5
D gene: .
CDR3 DNA: TGTGCCAGCAGCTTGGGGGGTAGGGGCGCCGGGCAGCCCCAGCATTTT
CDR3 protein: CASSLGGRGAGQPQHF

clone size: .
V gene: TRBV27
J gene: TRBJ1-6
D gene: .
CDR3 DNA: TGTGCCAGCAGTTTGTTCAGGGGCGTTAATTCACCCCTCCACTTT
CDR3 protein: CASSLFRGVNSPLHF

clone size: .
V gene: TRBV18
J gene: TRBJ2-7
D gene: .
CDR3 DNA: TGTGCCAGCTCATCTCAAGGGGTCGAGCAGTACTTC
CDR3 protein: CASSSQGVEQYF

clone size: .
V gene: TRBV13
J gene: TRBJ1-1
D gene: .
CDR3 DNA: TGTGCCAGCAGCTTAGCGGGAAAGCACACTGAAGCTTTCTTT
CDR3 protein: CASSLAGKHTEAFF

clone size: .
V gene: TRBV30
J gene: TRBJ2-7
D gene: TRBD1
CDR3 DNA: TGTGCCTGGGCTACAGGGGGCTTCCCCTACGAGCAGTACTTC
CDR3 protein: CAWATGGFPYEQYF

clone size: .
V gene: TRBV10-3
J gene: TRBJ1-1
D gene: .
CDR3 DNA: TGTGCCATAAACGTGGGGGCGGACACTGAAGCTTTCTTT
CDR3 protein: CAINVGADTEAFF

clone size: .
V gene: TRBV9
J gene: TRBJ1-4
D gene: .
CDR3 DNA: TGTGCCAGCGGACTAGGGGAGGCTAATGAAAAACTGTTTTTT
CDR3 protein: CASGLGEANEKLFF

clone size: once
V gene: TRBV2
J gene: TRBJ2-2
D gene: TRBD2
CDR3 DNA: TGTGCCCGGGCTCGGGGGGGAAGGACCGGGGAGCTGTTTTTT
CDR3 protein: CARARGGRTGELFF

clone size: .
V gene: TRBV4-3
J gene: TRBJ1-3
D gene: TRBD1
CDR3 DNA: TGCGCCAGCAGCCAAGGGACAGGGTTGGACACCATATATTTT
CDR3 protein: CASSQGTGLDTIYF

clone size: .
V gene: TRBV13
J gene: TRBJ2-1
D gene: TRBD1
CDR3 DNA: TGTGCCAGCAGGAAAGGACAGGGGGTTCTGCAGTTCTTC
CDR3 protein: CASRKGQGVLQFF

clone size: .
V gene: TRBV28
J gene: TRBJ1-5
D gene: .
CDR3 DNA: TGTGCCAGCAGCTCGGGGGGTATTCACCAGCCCCAGCATTTT
CDR3 protein: CASSSGGIHQPQHF

clone size: .
V gene: TRBV19
J gene: TRBJ1-2
D gene: .
CDR3 DNA: TGTGCCAGTAATCAGGGAGGACGGGGGAATGATGGCTACACCTTC
CDR3 protein: CASNQGGRGNDGYTF

clone size: .
V gene: TRBV28
J gene: TRBJ2-4
D gene: TRBD1
CDR3 DNA: TGTGCCAGCAGTTCCCCAATGGATGGACAGGGCTCGTACTTC
CDR3 protein: CASSSPMDGQGSYF

clone size: .
V gene: TRBV1
J gene: TRBJ2-3
D gene: .
CDR3 DNA: TGCACCAGCAGGGTAGCGGGGGGCCCTGGCACAGATACGCAGTATTTT
CDR3 protein: CTSRVAGGPGTDTQYF

clone size: .
V gene: TRBV29-1
J gene: TRBJ2-1
D gene: TRBD2
CDR3 DNA: TGCAGCGTTGCTGGACTAGCGGGGATTGTTAGCTCCTACAATGAGCAGTTCTTC
CDR3 protein: CSVAGLAGIVSSYNEQFF

clone size: .
V gene: TRBV5-4
J gene: TRBJ2-2
D gene: TRBD2
CDR3 DNA: TGTGCCAGCAGCTTTGCGGGGGACTACACCGGGGAGCTGTTTTTT
CDR3 protein: CASSFAGDYTGELFF

clone size: .
V gene: TRBV29-1
J gene: TRBJ1-1
D gene: .
CDR3 DNA: TGCAGCGTGGAACCACAGGGTAGTGAAGCTTTCTTT
CDR3 protein: CSVEPQGSEAFF